The 10 T cell receptor beta chains below all came from one sample that was sequenced in a study of T-cell reconstitution after alpha-beta-depleted transplantation in children. Unique molecular identifiers were incorporated during preparation of the TCRbeta library. MiXCR was run by TCRdb on the PCR reads, yielding one entry per CDR3 protein. The table lists about 190,000 distinct CDR3 sequences, approximately 10% of them singletons. The sequences come from PBMCs, collected before TCRalphabeta/CD19-depleted stem cell transplant. The receptors derive from a boy aged 2-15 years with acute myeloid leukemia, due to receive a stem cell transplant.

This clonotype was seen many times. V usage is TRBV28 and J usage is TRBJ1-2, with D perhaps TRBD1 (5 bases). CDR1 is MDHEN and CDR2 is SYDVKM in the germline V gene. CDR3 length: 12 residues. V lost 4 bases to trimming and J lost 6 bases, with 9 bases between them. The CDR3: CASSWDGDGYTF. In DNA form, the CDR3 reads TGTGCCAGCAGTTGGGACGGAGATGGCTACACCTTC.

J is TRBJ1-6 and V is TRBV18; TRBD1 matches 7 bases. There are 16 residues in the CDR3. Germline V lookup: CDR1 KGHSH, CDR2 LQKENI. Losses at the gene ends were 2 bases for V and 5 bases for J; bases not matched to a gene: 6. CDR3 in DNA: TGTGCCAGCTCACCATTTCGGGACAGCAATAATTCACCCCTCCACTTT. It codes for CASSPFRDSNNSPLHF.

This sequence joins TRBV2 and TRBJ2-4; tentative D call: TRBD2 (6 bases). This CDR3 has 15 residues. Between the trimmed V and J ends, which lost 3 bases and 7 bases, there was a span of 16 bases. Germline V lookup: CDR1 SNHLY, CDR2 FYNNEI. The CDR3 region has the DNA TGTGCCAGCAGTGACGGGACTCGAGGCGTGAACATTCAGTACTTC. Encoded protein: CASSDGTRGVNIQYF.

In its sample, this clonotype was seen many times. The rearrangement joins TRBV29-1 to TRBJ2-7; D possibly uses TRBD1 or TRBD2 (5 bases each). Germline lookup yields CDR1 SQVTM and CDR2 ANQGSEA. Trimming removed 6 bases from V and 2 bases from J, with 11 bases in between. The CDR3 has 12 amino acids. The DNA of the CDR3 is TGCAGCGTCGAACCGGGACCCTACGAGCAGTACTTC. This gives the protein CSVEPGPYEQYF.

As regards this clonotype: This could be a read error, since a much larger clone is one nucleotide away. V is TRBV4-2 and J is TRBJ1-1; D call uncertain. This CDR3 spans 14 amino acids. Germline CDR1 and CDR2: LGHNA and YNFKEQ. Here the CDR3 DNA reads TGTGCCAGGAGCCCCGGCTTCATGAACACTGAAGCTTTCTTT. Translated: CARSPGFMNTEAFF.

This clonotype was observed a handful of times. The chain carries TRBV6-1 and TRBJ2-1, with TRBD2 matching 7 bases. CDR3 size: 14 residues. The V segment lost 6 bases and the J segment 4 bases; nucleotides outside the gene matches: 6. Germline V gene lookup returns CDR1 MNHNS and CDR2 SASEGT. The CDR3 here is CASSFLGGYNEQFF. CDR3 sequence (DNA): TGTGCCAGCAGCTTCCTGGGGGGGTACAATGAGCAGTTCTTC.

This clonotype was seen at least ten times. This chain links TRBV7-2 with TRBJ1-5; unclear D gene. The CDR3 spans 13 residues. Trimming removed 2 bases at V and 6 bases at J, with 8 bases between. Germline V gene data show CDR1 as SGHTA and CDR2 as FQGNSA. CDR3 residues: CASSLYNGQPQHF. CDR3 nucleotides: TGTGCCAGCAGCTTATACAATGGTCAGCCCCAGCATTTT.

This clonotype was observed at least ten times. This chain links TRBV7-9 with TRBJ1-5, with 7 bases matching TRBD1. This CDR3 has 17 residues. J gave up 3 bases and V 6 bases, and 14 bases lay outside the gene matches. Germline CDR1 is SEHNR and CDR2 is FQNEAQ (reference sequence). The CDR3 loop is CASSRGQNRGPNQPQHF. In DNA, the CDR3 is TGTGCCAGCAGTAGGGGTCAAAACAGGGGACCCAATCAGCCCCAGCATTTT.

This clonotype was seen more than once but under ten times. One junction end does not reproduce the germline sequence, and a read error may be involved. The chain uses TRBV30 and TRBJ2-7; TRBD2 agrees at 9 bases. Germline V lookup: CDR1 GTSNPN, CDR2 SVGIG (reference sequence). The CDR3 is made up of 15 amino acids. CDR3 loop: CVWTLAGASSYEQYF. For the CDR3, the DNA is TGTGTCTGGACGTTAGCGGGAGCTTCTTCCTACGAGCAGTACTTC.

The table lists this clonotype with many counts. J is TRBJ2-7 and V is TRBV7-2; D possibly corresponds to TRBD2 (5 bases). CDR3 size: 14 residues. Between the trimmed V and J ends, which lost 2 bases and 4 bases, there was a span of 12 bases. Looked up from germline, CDR1 is SGHTA and CDR2 is FQGNSA. CDR3 nucleotides: TGTGCCAGCAGCTTATCGTCGGGAATATACGAGCAGTACTTC. It translates to CASSLSSGIYEQYF.